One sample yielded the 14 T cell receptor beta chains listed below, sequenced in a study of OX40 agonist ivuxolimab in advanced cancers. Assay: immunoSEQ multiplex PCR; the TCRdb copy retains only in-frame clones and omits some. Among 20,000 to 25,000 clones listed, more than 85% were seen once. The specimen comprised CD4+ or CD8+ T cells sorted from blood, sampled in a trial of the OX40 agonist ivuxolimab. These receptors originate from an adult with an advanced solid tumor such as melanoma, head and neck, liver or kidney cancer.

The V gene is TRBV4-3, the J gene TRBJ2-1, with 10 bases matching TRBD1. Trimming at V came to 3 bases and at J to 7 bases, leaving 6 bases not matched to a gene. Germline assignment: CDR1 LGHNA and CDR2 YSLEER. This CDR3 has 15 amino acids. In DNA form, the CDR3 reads TGCGCCAGCAGCCAGGACAGGGGGTCTTTAAATGAGCAGTTCTTC. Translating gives CASSQDRGSLNEQFF.

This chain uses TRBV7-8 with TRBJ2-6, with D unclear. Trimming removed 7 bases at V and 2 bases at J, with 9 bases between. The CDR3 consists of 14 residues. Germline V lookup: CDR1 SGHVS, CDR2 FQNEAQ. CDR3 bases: TGTGCCAGCACCCAGGACGCTGGGGCCAACGTCCTGACTTTC. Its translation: CASTQDAGANVLTF. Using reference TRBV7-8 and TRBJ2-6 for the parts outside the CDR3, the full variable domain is GAGVSQSPRYKVAKRGQDVALRCDPISGHVSLFWYQQALGQGPEFLTYFQNEAQLDKSGLPSDRFFAERPEGSVSTLKIQRTQQEDSAVYLCASTQDAGANVLTFGAGSRLTVL.

The CDR3 here is CASREQGGSGYEQYF. The DNA for the CDR3 is TGTGCCAGCAGAGAACAGGGGGGGTCAGGCTACGAGCAGTACTTC. This rearrangement joins TRBV27 to TRBJ2-7, with TRBD1 as a possible D gene (8 bases). This CDR3 region has 15 residues. Per the germline V gene, CDR1 is MNHEY and CDR2 is SMNVEV (reference sequence). V lost 6 bases, J lost 3 bases, and 18 bases lay in between.

The CDR3 loop reads CASRESLGQENTEAFF. As DNA, the CDR3 is TGTGCCAGCAGGGAGAGTTTAGGACAGGAGAACACTGAAGCTTTCTTT. This chain joins TRBV6-6 and TRBJ1-1; 7 nucleotides agree with TRBD1. Germline lookup yields CDR1 MNHNY and CDR2 SVGAGI (reference sequence). This CDR3 contains 16 residues. Trimming removed 6 bases from V and 1 base from J; junction bases left unmatched: 11.

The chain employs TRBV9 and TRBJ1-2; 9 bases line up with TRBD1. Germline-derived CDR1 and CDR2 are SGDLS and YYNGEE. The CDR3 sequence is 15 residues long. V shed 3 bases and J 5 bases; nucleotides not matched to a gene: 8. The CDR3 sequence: CASSGDRARRYGYTF. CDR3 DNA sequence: TGTGCCAGCAGCGGGGACAGGGCCCGGAGATATGGCTACACCTTC.

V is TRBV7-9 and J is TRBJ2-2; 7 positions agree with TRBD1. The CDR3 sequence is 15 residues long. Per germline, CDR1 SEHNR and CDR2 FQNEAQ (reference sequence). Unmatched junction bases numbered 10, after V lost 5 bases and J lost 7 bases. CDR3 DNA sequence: TGTGCCAGCAGCCCCACGACAGGGACCGTCGGGGAGCTGTTTTTT. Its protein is CASSPTTGTVGELFF. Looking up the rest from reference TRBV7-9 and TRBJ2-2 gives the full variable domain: DTGVSQNPRHKITKRGQNVTFRCDPISEHNRLYWYRQTLGQGPEFLTYFQNEAQLEKSRLLSDRFSAERPKGSFSTLEIQRTEQGDSAMYLCASSPTTGTVGELFFGEGSRLTVL.

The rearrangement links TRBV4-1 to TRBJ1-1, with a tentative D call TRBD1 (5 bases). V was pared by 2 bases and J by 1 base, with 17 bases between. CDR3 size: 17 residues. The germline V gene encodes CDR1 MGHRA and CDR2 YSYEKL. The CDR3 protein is CASSQWGEGLGNTEAFF. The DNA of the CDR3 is TGCGCCAGCAGCCAATGGGGGGAGGGCTTGGGGAACACTGAAGCTTTCTTT.

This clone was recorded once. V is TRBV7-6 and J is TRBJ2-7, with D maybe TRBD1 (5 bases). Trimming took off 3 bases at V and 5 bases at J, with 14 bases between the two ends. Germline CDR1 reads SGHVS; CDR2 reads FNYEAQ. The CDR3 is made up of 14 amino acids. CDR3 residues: CASSLGQGPNEQYF. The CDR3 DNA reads TGTGCCAGCAGCTTGGGTCAGGGTCCAAACGAGCAGTACTTC.

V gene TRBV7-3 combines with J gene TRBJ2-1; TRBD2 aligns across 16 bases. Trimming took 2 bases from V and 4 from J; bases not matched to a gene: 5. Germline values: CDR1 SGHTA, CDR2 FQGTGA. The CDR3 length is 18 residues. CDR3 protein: CASSLEGLAGGPYNEQFF. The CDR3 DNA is TGTGCCAGCAGCTTAGAGGGACTAGCGGGAGGGCCTTACAATGAGCAGTTCTTC.

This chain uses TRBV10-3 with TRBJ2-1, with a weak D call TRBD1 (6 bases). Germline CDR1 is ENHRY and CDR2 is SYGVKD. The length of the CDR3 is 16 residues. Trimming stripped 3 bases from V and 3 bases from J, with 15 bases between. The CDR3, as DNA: TGTGCCATCAGTGAAAAGGGGACACCGTTCTACAATGAGCAGTTCTTC. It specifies CAISEKGTPFYNEQFF.

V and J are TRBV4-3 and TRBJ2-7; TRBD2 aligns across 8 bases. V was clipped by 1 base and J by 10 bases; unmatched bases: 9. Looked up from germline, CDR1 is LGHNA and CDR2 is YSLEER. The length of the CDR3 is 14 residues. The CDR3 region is CASSQGVGGAVQYF. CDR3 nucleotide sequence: TGCGCCAGCAGCCAAGGGGTCGGGGGGGCGGTTCAGTACTTC.

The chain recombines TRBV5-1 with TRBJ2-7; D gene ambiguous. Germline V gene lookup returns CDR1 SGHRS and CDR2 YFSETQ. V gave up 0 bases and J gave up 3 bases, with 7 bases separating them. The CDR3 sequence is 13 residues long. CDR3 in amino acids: CASSLDGDYEQYF. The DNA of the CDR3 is TGCGCCAGCAGCTTGGACGGAGACTACGAGCAGTACTTC.

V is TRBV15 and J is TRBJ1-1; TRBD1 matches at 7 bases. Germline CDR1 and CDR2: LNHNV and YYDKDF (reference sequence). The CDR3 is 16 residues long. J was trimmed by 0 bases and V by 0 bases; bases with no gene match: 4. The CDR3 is CATSRDRGQMNTEAFF. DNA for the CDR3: TGTGCCACCAGCAGAGATAGGGGACAGATGAACACTGAAGCTTTCTTT.

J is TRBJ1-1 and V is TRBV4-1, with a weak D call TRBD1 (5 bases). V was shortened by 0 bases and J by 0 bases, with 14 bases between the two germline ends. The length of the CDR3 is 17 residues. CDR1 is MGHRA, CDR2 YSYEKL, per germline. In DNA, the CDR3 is TGCGCCAGCAGCCAAGAAGGGGTGAGGAGGTTGAACACTGAAGCTTTCTTT. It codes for CASSQEGVRRLNTEAFF.